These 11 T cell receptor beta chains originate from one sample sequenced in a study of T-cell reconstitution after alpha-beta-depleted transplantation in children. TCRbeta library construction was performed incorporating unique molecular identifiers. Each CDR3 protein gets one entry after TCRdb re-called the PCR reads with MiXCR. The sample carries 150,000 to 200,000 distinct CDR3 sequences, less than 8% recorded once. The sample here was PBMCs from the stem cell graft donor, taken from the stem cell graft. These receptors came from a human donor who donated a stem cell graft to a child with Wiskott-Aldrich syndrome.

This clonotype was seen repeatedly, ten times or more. The CDR3 reads CAISELWEGPHEQYF. The DNA for the CDR3 is TGTGCCATCAGTGAGTTGTGGGAGGGACCCCACGAGCAGTACTTC. The chain combines TRBV10-3 with TRBJ2-7; 7 nucleotides agree with TRBD2. The CDR3 spans 15 residues. J was trimmed by 5 bases and V by 1 base; bases with no gene match: 8. The germline CDR1 and CDR2 sequences are ENHRY and SYGVKD.

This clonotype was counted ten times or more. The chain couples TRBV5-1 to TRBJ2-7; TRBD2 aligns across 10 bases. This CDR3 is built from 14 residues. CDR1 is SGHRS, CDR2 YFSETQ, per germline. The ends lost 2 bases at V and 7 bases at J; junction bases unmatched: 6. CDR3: CASSFSSGRGEQYF. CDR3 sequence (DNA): TGCGCCAGCAGCTTTTCTAGCGGGAGAGGTGAGCAGTACTTC. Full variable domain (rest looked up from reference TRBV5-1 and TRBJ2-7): KAGVTQTPRYLIKTRGQQVTLSCSPISGHRSVSWYQQTPGQGLQFLFEYFSETQRNKGNFPGRFSGRQFSNSRSEMNVSTLELGDSALYLCASSFSSGRGEQYFGPGTRLTVT.

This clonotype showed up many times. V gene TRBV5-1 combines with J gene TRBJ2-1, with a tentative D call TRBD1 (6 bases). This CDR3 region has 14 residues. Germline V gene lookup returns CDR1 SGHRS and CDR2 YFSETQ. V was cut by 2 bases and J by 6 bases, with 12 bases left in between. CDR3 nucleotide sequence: TGCGCCAGCAGCTTTATTACAGGGAGCAATGAGCAGTTCTTC. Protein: CASSFITGSNEQFF.

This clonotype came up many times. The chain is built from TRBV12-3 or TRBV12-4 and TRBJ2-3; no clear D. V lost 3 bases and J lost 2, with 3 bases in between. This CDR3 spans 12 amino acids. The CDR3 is CASSFVTDTQYF. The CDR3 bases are TGTGCCAGCAGTTTCGTCACAGATACGCAGTATTTT.

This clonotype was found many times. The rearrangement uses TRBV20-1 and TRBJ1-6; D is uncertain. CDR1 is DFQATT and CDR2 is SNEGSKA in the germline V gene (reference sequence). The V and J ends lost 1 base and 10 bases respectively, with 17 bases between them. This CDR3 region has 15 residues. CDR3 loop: CSARVSGRVGSPLHF. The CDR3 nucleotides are TGCAGTGCTAGAGTGTCCGGGAGGGTTGGGTCACCCCTCCACTTT.

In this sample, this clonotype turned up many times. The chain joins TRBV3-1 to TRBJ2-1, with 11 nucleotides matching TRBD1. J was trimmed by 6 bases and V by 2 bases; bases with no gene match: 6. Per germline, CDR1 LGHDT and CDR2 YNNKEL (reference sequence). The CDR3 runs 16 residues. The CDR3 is CASSQWDRGGVNEQFF. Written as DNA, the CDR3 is TGTGCCAGCAGCCAATGGGACAGGGGGGGGGTCAATGAGCAGTTCTTC.

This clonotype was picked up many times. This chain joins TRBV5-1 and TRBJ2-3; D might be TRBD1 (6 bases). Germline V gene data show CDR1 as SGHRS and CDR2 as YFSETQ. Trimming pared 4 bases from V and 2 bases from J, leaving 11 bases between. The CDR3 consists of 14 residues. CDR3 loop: CASSIRDTTDTQYF. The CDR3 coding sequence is TGCGCCAGCAGCATCCGGGACACCACAGATACGCAGTATTTT.

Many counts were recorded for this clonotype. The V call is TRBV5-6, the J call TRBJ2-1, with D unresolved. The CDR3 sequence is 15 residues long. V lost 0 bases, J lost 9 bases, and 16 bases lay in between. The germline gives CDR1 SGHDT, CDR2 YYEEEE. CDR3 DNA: TGTGCCAGCAGCTTGGCTTCGGGCTATCAATTTGAGCAGTTCTTC. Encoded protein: CASSLASGYQFEQFF.

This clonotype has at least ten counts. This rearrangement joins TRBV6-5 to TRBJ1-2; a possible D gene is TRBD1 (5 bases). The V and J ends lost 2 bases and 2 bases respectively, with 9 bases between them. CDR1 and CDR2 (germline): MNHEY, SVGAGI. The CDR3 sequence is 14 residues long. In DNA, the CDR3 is TGTGCCAGCAGTTACCGCCGGGACAACTATGGCTACACCTTC. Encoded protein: CASSYRRDNYGYTF.

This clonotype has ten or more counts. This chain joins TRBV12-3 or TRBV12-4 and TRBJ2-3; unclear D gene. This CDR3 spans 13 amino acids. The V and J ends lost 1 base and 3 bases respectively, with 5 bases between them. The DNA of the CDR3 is TGTGCCAGCAGTTTAGTTAAGACAGATACGCAGTATTTT. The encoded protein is CASSLVKTDTQYF.

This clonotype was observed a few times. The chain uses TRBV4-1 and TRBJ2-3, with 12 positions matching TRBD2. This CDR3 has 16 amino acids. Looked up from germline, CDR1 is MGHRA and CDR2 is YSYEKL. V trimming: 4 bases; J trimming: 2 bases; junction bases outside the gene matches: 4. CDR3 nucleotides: TGCGCCAGCAGCCCGACTAGCGGGGGCGTCACAGATACGCAGTATTTT. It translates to CASSPTSGGVTDTQYF.